This T cell receptor beta chain derives from a study of cytomegalovirus exposure and HLA in healthy donors. Study in general: HLA-typed donors contributed 65 million to 95 million unique TCRs, which were held in an early data release.

The CDR3 is 18 amino acids. Looked up from germline, CDR1 is GTSNPN and CDR2 is SVGIG (reference sequence). J gave up 0 bases and V 4 bases, and 15 bases lay outside the gene matches. The table lists this clone with a count of one. Its antigen is not known. The study, taken as a whole, reports: The classifier reportedly diagnosed cytomegalovirus status with high sensitivity and specificity.

The study ran its PCR with 60 Vbeta and 13 Jbeta primers. Generated by immunoSEQ multiplex PCR, the TCRdb table keeps only in-frame clones and is missing some. The table records 110,000 to 150,000 clones, around 78% of them present only once. The origin of this receptor is a woman between 18 and 30 years old in good health and CMV-seropositive. Sequencing was done on a sample of PBMCs. The chain joins TRBV30 to TRBJ2-1, with 7 bases that match TRBD1. CDR3: CAWTDTTRDRSSYNEQFF. The CDR3, as DNA: TGTGCCTGGACGGATACCACCCGGGACAGAAGCTCCTACAATGAGCAGTTCTTC. Full variable domain (remainder filled in from reference TRBV30 and TRBJ2-1): SQTIHQWPATLVQPVGSPLSLECTVEGTSNPNLYWYRQAAGRGLQLLFYSVGIGQISSEVPQNLSASRPQDRQFILSSKKLLLSDSGFYLCAWTDTTRDRSSYNEQFFGPGTRLTVL.